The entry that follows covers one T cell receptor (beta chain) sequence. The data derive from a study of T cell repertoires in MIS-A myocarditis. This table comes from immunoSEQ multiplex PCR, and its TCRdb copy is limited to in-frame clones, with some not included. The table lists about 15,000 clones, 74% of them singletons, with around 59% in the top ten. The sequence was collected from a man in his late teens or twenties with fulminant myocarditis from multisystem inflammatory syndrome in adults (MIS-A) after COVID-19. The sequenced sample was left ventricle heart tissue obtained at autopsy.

The DNA of the CDR3 is TGCGCCAGCAGCCTAGGGACAGGGAATTCACCCCTCCACTTT. This gives the protein CASSLGTGNSPLHF. The rearrangement uses TRBV4-1 and TRBJ1-6, with 9 bases identical to TRBD1. With 4 bases clipped from V and 7 bases from J, the junction kept 2 bases outside the gene matches. CDR1 and CDR2 (germline): MGHRA, YSYEKL. This CDR3 contains 14 residues.